This TCR beta chain stems from a study of type 1 and type 2 diabetes patients. Study background: A total of under 25,000,000 paired-end reads came from the whole study.

Whole-study results and caveats: Age and gender were not matched between study groups. Some T1D-only expanded clones might appear in more T2D or control samples.

Standard classification criteria confirmed type 1 or type 2 diabetes in all patients. The ends were cut back, 7 bases at V and 8 bases at J, with 14 bases in the middle. Germline V lookup: CDR1 KGHDR, CDR2 SFDVKD. The CDR3 covers 13 residues. Turning to this clonotype: The antigen is unknown.

The PCR template was genomic DNA. A primer set of 30 forward and 13 reverse primers amplified the CDR3. In TCRdb, the multiplex PCR reads were re-called with MiXCR into one record per CDR3 protein. Altogether about 290,000 distinct CDR3 sequences are present, roughly 44% being singletons, with the ten largest covering about 13%. This clonotype was sampled from a man between 18 and 29 years old with type 2 diabetes. The material sequenced was peripheral blood mononuclear cells (PBMCs). J is TRBJ2-1 and V is TRBV24-1, with D uncertain. In DNA form, the CDR3 reads TGTGCCACCAGCGATCCTGTTGTTTATGAGCAGTTCTTC. This codes for CATSDPVVYEQFF.